The clone carrying this T cell receptor (beta chain) has just a few counts. The data originate from a study of blood T cell repertoires in COVID-19. Study context: The United States, Italy and Spain provided the acute and convalescent COVID-19 samples. The analysed material was cDNA or gDNA that came from T cells, B-cell-depleted T cells, or PBMCs.

Produced via immunoSEQ multiplex PCR; TCRdb's table is partial and in-frame only. The data contain about 360,000 clones, more than 75% of them singletons. The germline V gene encodes CDR1 SGHNT and CDR2 YENEEA. V was clipped by 5 bases and J by 13 bases; unmatched bases: 14. The CDR3 runs 14 residues. The clonotype comes from a human donor in a cohort sampled during active COVID-19. Sequencing was done on a sample of peripheral blood. This chain joins TRBV11-3 and TRBJ2-1; 7 nucleotides match TRBD2. This CDR3 is CASSAGSSGGHQFF. CDR3 in DNA: TGTGCCAGCAGCGCCGGCTCATCGGGAGGCCATCAGTTCTTC.